The 30 T cell receptor beta chains listed next were all sequenced from one sample in a study of blood T cells in healthy people across ages. With a J-beta primer mix and a sample-barcoded 5' primer, a second PCR ran 7 to 11 cycles. MiXCR was run by TCRdb on the 5' RACE reads, yielding one entry per CDR3 protein. The sample has 800,000 to 1,000,000 distinct CDR3 sequences, roughly 48% seen once. The sequenced sample was blood. The receptors were sampled from a man aged 25-40 years in good health.

The chain couples TRBV15 to TRBJ2-7; 7 bases agree with TRBD1. The germline gives CDR1 LNHNV, CDR2 YYDKDF (reference sequence). Trimming took 0 bases from V and 2 from J; bases not matched to a gene: 4. This CDR3 has 15 amino acids. The CDR3 loop is CATSRERDRAYEQYF. CDR3 DNA sequence: TGTGCCACCAGCAGAGAAAGGGACAGAGCCTACGAGCAGTACTTC.

This clonotype was observed a handful of times. The rearrangement links TRBV24-1 to TRBJ2-7; D might be TRBD1 or TRBD2, each matching 5 bases. With 2 bases removed from V and 0 bases from J, the gap between germline ends came to 13 bases. The CDR3 has 16 amino acids. Germline V lookup: CDR1 KGHDR, CDR2 SFDVKD. In DNA form, the CDR3 reads TGTGCCACCAGTGATTCCGAGAGGGGCCTCTCCTACGAGCAGTACTTC. Translating it yields CATSDSERGLSYEQYF.

This chain links TRBV7-9 with TRBJ1-2, with a weak D call TRBD1 (5 bases). Trimming took 11 bases from V and 5 from J, leaving 21 bases between them. CDR3 length equals 14 residues. CDR1 and CDR2 from the germline V gene are SEHNR and FQNEAQ (reference sequence). CDR3 sequence reads: CALRGDLGVYGYTF. In DNA form, the CDR3 reads TGTGCCCTCAGAGGGGACCTCGGAGTGTATGGCTACACCTTC.

V is TRBV27 and J is TRBJ1-1; 7 bases fit TRBD1. Germline values: CDR1 MNHEY, CDR2 SMNVEV (reference sequence). The CDR3 sequence is 13 residues long. J lost 1 base, V lost 8 bases, and 4 bases had no gene match. The CDR3 sequence is CASRDSSNTEAFF. The CDR3 DNA is TGTGCCAGCCGGGACAGTTCGAACACTGAAGCTTTCTTT.

V is TRBV6-2 or TRBV6-3 and J is TRBJ2-7; TRBD1 is a possible D gene (6 bases). The CDR3 is 14 residues long. Germline CDR1 MNHEY, CDR2 SVGEGT. V shed 7 bases and J shed 2 bases, with 15 bases lying between them. In nucleotides, the CDR3 is TGTGCCAGCATAAAGGACAGCGTCACCTACGAGCAGTACTTC. Translating gives CASIKDSVTYEQYF.

This clonotype turned up a few times. The V gene is TRBV14, the J gene TRBJ2-3, with a weak D call TRBD2 (5 bases). V shed 0 bases and J shed 5 bases, with 12 bases lying between them. The length of the CDR3 is 15 residues. Germline assignment: CDR1 SGHDN and CDR2 FVKESK. The CDR3 here is CASSQDWPAEDTQYF. The CDR3 nucleotides are TGTGCCAGCAGCCAAGATTGGCCAGCGGAAGATACGCAGTATTTT. Full variable domain (remainder filled in from reference TRBV14 and TRBJ2-3): EAGVTQFPSHSVIEKGQTVTLRCDPISGHDNLYWYRRVMGKEIKFLLHFVKESKQDESGMPNNRFLAERTGGTYSTLKVQPAELEDSGVYFCASSQDWPAEDTQYFGPGTRLTVL.

Here the CDR3 DNA reads TGTGCCAGCGAGGCAGGGAACTCCAATGAGCAGTTCTTC. Amino acid sequence: CASEAGNSNEQFF. J is TRBJ2-1 and V is TRBV11-3, with D maybe TRBD1 (5 bases). The V and J ends lost 8 bases and 6 bases respectively, with 14 bases between them. The CDR3 consists of 13 residues. CDR1 and CDR2 (germline): SGHNT, YENEEA.

This rearrangement joins TRBV5-1 to TRBJ2-7; a possible D gene is TRBD2 (6 bases). Germline assignment: CDR1 SGHRS and CDR2 YFSETQ. The CDR3 totals 14 residues. The germline V and J ends were trimmed by 7 bases and 2 bases, with 16 bases remaining between them. The DNA of the CDR3 is TGCGCCAGCGGCGCGGGGACGTTTGCCTACGAGCAGTACTTC. Amino acid sequence: CASGAGTFAYEQYF.

This clonotype was found a few times. The chain recombines TRBV4-1 with TRBJ1-2, with 12 positions matching TRBD1. The V gene's germline CDR1 is MGHRA and CDR2 YSYEKL. The CDR3 spans 16 residues. With 5 bases clipped from V and 7 bases from J, the junction kept 11 bases outside the gene matches. CDR3 sequence reads: CASSSLTGQGAGGYTF. CDR3 sequence (DNA): TGCGCCAGCAGCAGCCTTACGGGACAGGGGGCGGGTGGCTACACCTTC.

This clonotype showed up just a few times. This chain connects TRBV18 to TRBJ2-7; 14 bases align to TRBD2. Germline V lookup: CDR1 KGHSH, CDR2 LQKENI. The J segment lost 3 bases and the V segment lost 3 bases, leaving 4 bases of the junction unmatched. The CDR3 is 16 amino acids. The DNA of the CDR3 is TGTGCCAGCTCACCGGGACTAGCGGGGGTGGTCTACGAGCAGTACTTC. It is translated as CASSPGLAGVVYEQYF.

As for this clonotype: The junction does not match germline at one end; this may be a read error. The chain has TRBV27 and TRBJ1-2, with D uncertain. CDR3 size: 14 residues. CDR1 and CDR2 (germline): MNHEY, SMNVEV (reference sequence). CDR3 in amino acids: CVSSLSPLNYGYTF. DNA for the CDR3: TGTGTCAGCAGTTTATCGCCACTAAACTATGGCTACACCTTC.

A word on this clonotype: One junction end disagrees with the germline gene, perhaps due to a read error. The chain is built from TRBV12-5 and TRBJ2-7; TRBD1 agrees at 8 bases. The J call is uncertain, as TRBJ2-5 better fits the DNA end. Germline values: CDR1 LGHNT, CDR2 FRNRAP. The CDR3 covers 17 residues. The CDR3, as DNA: TGTGATAGTGGTTTGGAGGACCTGACAGGGGCTAAAGAGACCCAGTACTTC. This translates into CDSGLEDLTGAKETQYF.

This clonotype occurred a few times. The chain uses TRBV5-5 and TRBJ2-1, with a tentative D call TRBD1 (5 bases). Trimming took off 6 bases at V and 10 bases at J, with 14 bases between the two ends. The CDR3 covers 12 residues. The germline V gene has CDR1 SGHKS and CDR2 YYEKEE (reference sequence). CDR3 sequence reads: CASTPEGVEQFF. CDR3 DNA: TGTGCCAGCACCCCCGAAGGGGTCGAGCAGTTCTTC.

This chain uses TRBV27 with TRBJ2-1; TRBD2 agrees at 10 bases. V dropped 6 bases and J dropped 4; count of bases not matched to a gene: 9. In germline, CDR1 is MNHEY, CDR2 SMNVEV (reference sequence). The length of the CDR3 is 16 residues. CDR3 sequence: CASSQFILAGYNEQFF. The DNA for the CDR3 is TGTGCCAGCAGCCAATTTATACTAGCGGGATACAATGAGCAGTTCTTC.

This clonotype was seen a handful of times. The chain has TRBV24-1 and TRBJ1-1; 7 bases are shared with TRBD1. Looked up from germline, CDR1 is KGHDR and CDR2 is SFDVKD. V trimming: 3 bases; J trimming: 5 bases; junction bases outside the gene matches: 8. This CDR3 has 15 residues. DNA for the CDR3: TGTGCCACCAGTGATGGAGCAGGGGGGAGAACTGAAGCTTTCTTT. Its protein is CATSDGAGGRTEAFF.

The rearrangement uses TRBV12-3 or TRBV12-4 and TRBJ2-1, with a possible D match to TRBD1 (6 bases). Trimming left V 3 bases short and J 4 bases short, with 16 bases between. The CDR3 contains 16 residues. The CDR3 here is CASSFSRDTQYNEQFF. The CDR3 DNA reads as TGTGCCAGCAGTTTCTCCCGGGACACCCAGTACAATGAGCAGTTCTTC.

The chain joins TRBV21-1 to TRBJ1-6. TRBV21-1 is marked as a pseudogene. There are 15 residues in the CDR3. The CDR3 sequence is CASSQPLLDGWALHF. CDR3 nucleotide sequence: TGTGCCAGCAGCCAACCCCTACTAGACGGATGGGCCCTCCACTTT.

The chain's CDR3 is CSARGEQDYEQYF. The DNA of the CDR3 is TGCAGTGCTAGGGGCGAGCAAGACTACGAGCAGTACTTC. The chain combines TRBV20-1 with TRBJ2-7; no clear D. The CDR3 loop spans 13 amino acids. The germline gives CDR1 DFQATT, CDR2 SNEGSKA (reference sequence). The V end was cut by 3 bases, the J end by 3 bases, with 12 bases between.

J is TRBJ2-1 and V is TRBV4-2, with 10 bases that match TRBD1. The CDR3 has 16 amino acids. J lost 7 bases, V lost 4 bases, and 10 bases had no gene match. CDR1 is LGHNA and CDR2 is YNFKEQ in the germline V gene. The CDR3 nucleotides read TGTGCCAGCAGCCCTATTGGACAGGGGGTTTCGAATGAGCAGTTCTTC. Its protein is CASSPIGQGVSNEQFF.

The rearrangement joins TRBV6-2 or TRBV6-3 to TRBJ2-1, with 9 bases that match TRBD2. The trim removed 5 bases at V and 5 bases at J, leaving 10 bases unmatched. The CDR3 runs 16 residues. The germline V gene has CDR1 MNHEY and CDR2 SVGEGT. The DNA for the CDR3 is TGTGCCAGCAGTGCCCGGGGGAGCGGGAGGAACAATGAGCAGTTCTTC. Translated, it gives CASSARGSGRNNEQFF.

This clonotype was picked up a small number of times. J is TRBJ2-1 and V is TRBV6-2 or TRBV6-3, with D possibly being TRBD2 (5 bases). The ends were cut back, 4 bases at V and 4 bases at J, with 8 bases in the middle. The CDR3 runs to 13 residues. Germline V gene lookup returns CDR1 MNHEY and CDR2 SVGEGT. This chain's CDR3 is CASSLRDYNEQFF. CDR3 nucleotides: TGTGCCAGCAGTTTGAGGGATTACAATGAGCAGTTCTTC.

Comment on this clonotype: Compared with germline, one end of the junction differs, possibly owing to a read error. The genes are TRBV7-3 and TRBJ2-5, with 7 bases aligning to TRBD1. Germline assignment: CDR1 SGHTA and CDR2 FQGTGA. The CDR3 totals 13 residues. The CDR3 DNA is TGTGCCAGCAGCCTAAGGGGGCAAGAGGCCCAGTACTTC. Translating it yields CASSLRGQEAQYF.

This clonotype was counted a few times. The V and J genes are TRBV20-1 and TRBJ2-1; D is uncertain. With 1 base removed from V and 9 bases from J, the gap between germline ends came to 16 bases. Germline lookup yields CDR1 DFQATT and CDR2 SNEGSKA (reference sequence). This CDR3 is built from 14 residues. The CDR3 here is CSARGASPWSEQFF. The CDR3 nucleotides read TGCAGTGCTAGAGGGGCCTCCCCTTGGAGTGAGCAGTTCTTC.

The V and J genes are TRBV5-1 and TRBJ1-2; D is undetermined. This CDR3 is built from 14 residues. V was pared by 0 bases and J by 8 bases, with 14 bases between. Germline loops: CDR1 SGHRS, CDR2 YFSETQ. CDR3 in DNA: TGCGCCAGCAGCTTGGACCCGCTTCTAGGCGGCTACACCTTC. The encoded protein is CASSLDPLLGGYTF.

The genes are TRBV7-2 and TRBJ2-1; the D call may be TRBD1 or TRBD2 (5 bases each). The germline V gene has CDR1 SGHTA and CDR2 FQGNSA. CDR3 size: 15 residues. V lost 4 bases, J lost 8 bases, and 18 bases lay in between. This CDR3 is CASSSSRPGPDEQFF. CDR3 nucleotides: TGTGCCAGCAGCTCTTCCCGCCCGGGGCCCGATGAGCAGTTCTTC.

This clonotype occurred once. The J gene is TRBJ2-7, the V gene TRBV4-1; 10 positions agree with TRBD1. With 5 bases clipped from V and 2 bases from J, the junction kept 12 bases outside the gene matches. The germline CDR1 and CDR2 sequences are MGHRA and YSYEKL. The CDR3 totals 17 residues. This chain's CDR3 is CASSEVIPGTGAYEQYF. The CDR3 bases are TGCGCCAGCAGCGAGGTAATCCCCGGGACAGGGGCCTACGAGCAGTACTTC.

The chain uses TRBV27 and TRBJ1-4, with no clear D. V was clipped by 0 bases and J by 7 bases, with 9 bases between them. This CDR3 has 14 residues. Germline V gene data show CDR1 as MNHEY and CDR2 as SMNVEV (reference sequence). DNA of the CDR3: TGTGCCAGCAGTTTATCCCCCGAGGGTGAAAAACTGTTTTTT. It translates to CASSLSPEGEKLFF. The whole variable domain, filled in from reference TRBV27 and TRBJ1-4, reads EAQVTQNPRYLITVTGKKLTVTCSQNMNHEYMSWYRQDPGLGLRQIYYSMNVEVTDKGDVPEGYKVSRKEKRNFPLILESPSPNQTSLYFCASSLSPEGEKLFFGSGTQLSVL.

The V and J genes are TRBV9 and TRBJ2-3, with 7 bases that match TRBD1. J lost 4 bases, V lost 0 bases, and 8 bases had no gene match. This CDR3 is 16 amino acids long. Germline loops: CDR1 SGDLS, CDR2 YYNGEE. CDR3 nucleotides: TGTGCCAGCAGCGTAGCTGGGGACAGTGGGGCAGATACGCAGTATTTT. This sequence encodes CASSVAGDSGADTQYF.

This clonotype came up many times. V is TRBV4-2 and J is TRBJ2-7; D uncertain. Trimming stripped 0 bases from V and 2 bases from J, with 14 bases between. Germline loops: CDR1 LGHNA, CDR2 YNFKEQ. The length of the CDR3 is 16 residues. In nucleotides, the CDR3 is TGTGCCAGCAGCCAAGAAAACTTGCAGGTTACCTACGAGCAGTACTTC. This sequence encodes CASSQENLQVTYEQYF.

The rearrangement links TRBV19 to TRBJ2-7; D ambiguous. This CDR3 contains 13 residues. Germline CDR1 and CDR2: LNHDA and SQIVND (reference sequence). With 0 bases removed from V and 2 bases from J, the gap between germline ends came to 5 bases. The CDR3 DNA sequence: TGTGCCAGTAGTATAGACAGTACCTACGAGCAGTACTTC. It specifies CASSIDSTYEQYF.